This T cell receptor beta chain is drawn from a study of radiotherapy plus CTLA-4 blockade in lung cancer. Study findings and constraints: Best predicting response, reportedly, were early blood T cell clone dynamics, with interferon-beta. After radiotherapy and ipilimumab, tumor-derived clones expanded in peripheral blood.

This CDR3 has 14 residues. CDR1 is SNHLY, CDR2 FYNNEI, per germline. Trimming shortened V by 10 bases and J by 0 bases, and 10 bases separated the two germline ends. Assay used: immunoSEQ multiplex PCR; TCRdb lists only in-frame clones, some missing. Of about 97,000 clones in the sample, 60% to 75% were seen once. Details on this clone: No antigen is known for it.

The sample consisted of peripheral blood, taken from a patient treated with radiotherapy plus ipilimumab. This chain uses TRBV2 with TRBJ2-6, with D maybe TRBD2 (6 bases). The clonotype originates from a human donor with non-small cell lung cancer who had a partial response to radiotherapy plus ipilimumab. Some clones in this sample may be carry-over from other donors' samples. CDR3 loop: CATKTSSGANVLTF. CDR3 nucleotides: TGTGCCACCAAGACTAGCTCTGGGGCCAACGTCCTGACTTTC.